One sample yielded the 29 T cell receptor beta chains listed below, sequenced in a study of identical twins. TCRdb independently ran MiXCR on the 5' RACE reads; one entry per CDR3 protein. The table includes 200,000 to 250,000 distinct CDR3 sequences, about 12% detected once. These records were also assigned to another study, of yellow fever vaccine responses in identical twins.

Material: memory (CD45RO+) T cells sorted from blood. These receptors all come from a woman aged 18-29 years in good health.

The rearrangement uses TRBV6-2 or TRBV6-3 and TRBJ2-7; D is perhaps TRBD2 (6 bases). Germline V lookup: CDR1 MNHEY, CDR2 SVGEGT. V lost 4 bases and J 2 bases, leaving 12 bases between the germline ends. The CDR3 contains 14 residues. Here the CDR3 reads CASSFRGGPYEQYF. DNA for the CDR3: TGTGCCAGCAGTTTCCGGGGAGGCCCCTACGAGCAGTACTTC.

This clonotype was seen many times. The V call is TRBV20-1, the J call TRBJ2-7; D possibly corresponds to TRBD1 (6 bases). The V and J ends lost 4 bases and 8 bases respectively, with 12 bases between them. The germline gives CDR1 DFQATT, CDR2 SNEGSKA (reference sequence). The CDR3 has 11 residues. CDR3 amino acids: CSAKVGTKQYF. The DNA of the CDR3 is TGCAGTGCTAAAGTCGGGACAAAGCAGTACTTC.

This chain links TRBV20-1 with TRBJ2-2; 14 nucleotides align to TRBD2. The CDR3 has 16 residues. Trimming at V came to 2 bases and at J to 3 bases, leaving 2 bases not matched to a gene. The germline gives CDR1 DFQATT, CDR2 SNEGSKA (reference sequence). The CDR3: CSARLGLAGDTGELFF. The CDR3 nucleotides are TGCAGTGCTAGACTGGGACTAGCGGGGGACACCGGGGAGCTGTTTTTT.

This clonotype has a count of ten or more. The CDR3 coding sequence is TGTGCCAGCAGTTTAACTGGCAGGGTCGGCTACACCTTC. It yields the protein CASSLTGRVGYTF. The chain uses TRBV12-3 or TRBV12-4 and TRBJ1-2; D possibly corresponds to TRBD1 (5 bases). This CDR3 contains 13 residues. Trimming shortened V by 2 bases and J by 8 bases, and 12 bases separated the two germline ends.

This clonotype was found a few times. The CDR3 DNA is TGCAGTGCTAGAGATCGGTTAGCGGGGAGATACAATGAGCAGTTCTTC. The encoded protein is CSARDRLAGRYNEQFF. The rearrangement links TRBV20-1 to TRBJ2-1; 8 nucleotides line up with TRBD2. V dropped 0 bases and J dropped 4; count of bases not matched to a gene: 8. The CDR3 contains 16 residues. CDR1 and CDR2 from the germline V gene are DFQATT and SNEGSKA (reference sequence).

The chain employs TRBV7-2 and TRBJ2-7; 10 bases line up with TRBD1. Germline assignment: CDR1 SGHTA and CDR2 FQGNSA. The CDR3 has 15 amino acids. Losses at the gene ends were 5 bases for V and 5 bases for J; bases not matched to a gene: 9. For the CDR3, the DNA is TGTGCCAGCAGCGTCGACAGGGGGCCTTTGAACGAGCAGTACTTC. This translates into CASSVDRGPLNEQYF.

This clonotype was seen repeatedly, ten times or more. J is TRBJ2-1 and V is TRBV4-2; D is undetermined. V was trimmed by 1 base and J by 1 base, leaving 11 bases between them. CDR3 length: 16 residues. The germline V gene encodes CDR1 LGHNA and CDR2 YNFKEQ. The CDR3 spells CASSQADGSSYNEQFF. CDR3 coding DNA: TGTGCCAGCAGCCAAGCGGATGGTAGTTCCTACAATGAGCAGTTCTTC.

The chain combines TRBV12-5 with TRBJ2-5; the D gene is possibly TRBD1 (5 bases). CDR3 length: 15 amino acids. The V and J ends lost 7 bases and 5 bases respectively, with 20 bases between them. Germline CDR1 and CDR2: LGHNT and FRNRAP. Here the CDR3 DNA reads TGTGCTAGTGCCCCCCAGGGCACCCACGGCGAGACCCAGTACTTC. Its translation: CASAPQGTHGETQYF. Looking up the rest from reference TRBV12-5 and TRBJ2-5 gives the full variable domain: DARVTQTPRHKVTEMGQEVTMRCQPILGHNTVFWYRQTMMQGLELLAYFRNRAPLDDSGMPKDRFSAEMPDATLATLKIQPSEPRDSAVYFCASAPQGTHGETQYFGPGTRLLVL.

This sequence joins TRBV4-1 and TRBJ2-3; a possible D gene is TRBD2 (6 bases). This CDR3 comprises 16 residues. V was cut by 0 bases and J by 1 base, with 11 bases left in between. Germline V gene data show CDR1 as MGHRA and CDR2 as YSYEKL. The CDR3 DNA follows: TGCGCCAGCAGCCAAGATCAAGGGGAGGGCACAGATACGCAGTATTTT. The encoded protein is CASSQDQGEGTDTQYF.

This clonotype was counted ten times or more. The rearrangement uses TRBV7-2 and TRBJ2-7, with unresolved D. CDR1 SGHTA and CDR2 FQGNSA come from the germline V gene. Between the trimmed V and J ends, which lost 5 bases and 2 bases, there was a span of 4 bases. This CDR3 has 11 residues. In DNA form, the CDR3 reads TGTGCCAGCAGCGACACCTACGAGCAGTACTTC. Protein product: CASSDTYEQYF.

The rearrangement links TRBV20-1 to TRBJ2-3; D is ambiguous. This CDR3 has 11 amino acids. Germline V lookup: CDR1 DFQATT, CDR2 SNEGSKA (reference sequence). Trimming stripped 3 bases from V and 2 bases from J, with 3 bases between. DNA for the CDR3: TGCAGTGCTAGTTTCACAGATACGCAGTATTTT. This codes for CSASFTDTQYF.

This clonotype has more than one count but fewer than ten. This sequence joins TRBV12-3 or TRBV12-4 and TRBJ1-3; D remains unclear. V lost 8 bases and J lost 2, with 7 bases in between. This CDR3 has 12 residues. The CDR3 sequence is CASRIPGNTIYF. The DNA of the CDR3 is TGTGCCAGCCGGATACCTGGAAACACCATATATTTT.

This clonotype was observed a few times. This chain joins TRBV6-4 and TRBJ2-3; D ambiguous. Per the germline V gene, CDR1 is MRHNA and CDR2 is SNTAGT. V was pared by 9 bases and J by 0 bases, with 13 bases between. The CDR3 loop spans 14 amino acids. The CDR3 protein is CASSKDVSTDTQYF. The CDR3 bases are TGTGCCAGTTCTAAGGACGTCAGCACAGATACGCAGTATTTT.

The chain is built from TRBV28 and TRBJ2-5; TRBD2 matches at 12 bases. The CDR3 totals 17 residues. Germline CDR1 and CDR2: MDHEN and SYDVKM. The V and J ends lost 7 bases and 4 bases, in that order; junction bases with no gene match: 13. CDR3 in DNA: TGTGCCAGCACCCTATCGGGACTAGCGGGCCTAGGAGAGACCCAGTACTTC. Residues: CASTLSGLAGLGETQYF.

This clonotype was counted many times. The rearrangement joins TRBV9 to TRBJ2-7, with D maybe TRBD1 (7 bases). V lost 2 bases and J 3 bases, leaving 15 bases between the germline ends. CDR1 SGDLS and CDR2 YYNGEE come from the germline V gene. CDR3 length equals 15 residues. The CDR3 protein is CASSVAQGGVYEQYF. The CDR3 DNA reads as TGTGCCAGCAGCGTCGCCCAGGGGGGAGTCTACGAGCAGTACTTC.

As to this clonotype: One end of the junction varies from germline; a read error may be responsible. This chain connects TRBV15 to TRBJ2-2; tentative D call: TRBD2 (7 bases). This CDR3 has 14 amino acids. Germline loops: CDR1 LNHNV, CDR2 YYDKDF (reference sequence). DNA for the CDR3: TGTGCCATCAGCTGGGGGGGGCAAACCGGGGAGCTGTTTTTT. This translates into CAISWGGQTGELFF.

V usage is TRBV5-1 and J usage is TRBJ1-5; TRBD1 might be the D (5 bases). Trimming pared 4 bases from V and 5 bases from J, leaving 16 bases between. The CDR3 runs to 15 residues. Germline V lookup: CDR1 SGHRS, CDR2 YFSETQ. This chain's CDR3 is CASSASAGGDQPQHF. The CDR3 coding sequence is TGCGCCAGCAGCGCGAGTGCCGGGGGTGATCAGCCCCAGCATTTT.

The chain joins TRBV5-1 to TRBJ2-1, with a weak D call TRBD1 (5 bases). The CDR3 has 15 amino acids. V lost 9 bases and J lost 8, with 24 bases in between. Germline values: CDR1 SGHRS, CDR2 YFSETQ. The DNA of the CDR3 is TGCGCCACGCACGCCCAAGCGCAGGGCCGCGATGAGCAGTTCTTC. It codes for CATHAQAQGRDEQFF.

This clonotype was seen a handful of times. The chain carries TRBV4-3 and TRBJ2-1; TRBD2 aligns across 12 bases. Germline V lookup: CDR1 LGHNA, CDR2 YSLEER. Trimming at V came to 0 bases and at J to 2 bases, leaving 8 bases not matched to a gene. This CDR3 has 19 amino acids. The CDR3 reads CASSQDLPSGRAAYNEQFF. CDR3 nucleotide sequence: TGCGCCAGCAGCCAAGATCTACCTAGCGGGAGGGCCGCCTACAATGAGCAGTTCTTC.

This clonotype has a handful of counts. DNA for the CDR3: TGTGCCAGCAGTTTAACTGGGGGCGGGAATGAAAAACTGTTTTTT. Translation: CASSLTGGGNEKLFF. The rearrangement uses TRBV28 and TRBJ1-4; maybe TRBD1 (6 bases). Trimming removed 2 bases at V and 5 bases at J, with 12 bases between. The CDR3 covers 15 residues. Germline values: CDR1 MDHEN, CDR2 SYDVKM.

In this sample, this clonotype turned up a few times. The chain uses TRBV12-3 or TRBV12-4 and TRBJ1-6; 8 nucleotides match TRBD1. V lost 6 bases to trimming and J lost 10 bases; unmatched junction nucleotides: 11. This CDR3 has 15 residues. The CDR3: CASSFTGGKESPLHF. The CDR3 DNA reads TGTGCCAGCAGCTTTACAGGGGGAAAGGAGTCACCCCTCCACTTT.

This clonotype appeared a single time. This rearrangement joins TRBV9 to TRBJ2-3; 9 bases line up with TRBD2. This CDR3 comprises 18 residues. Germline CDR1 and CDR2: SGDLS and YYNGEE. Losses at the gene ends were 0 bases for V and 4 bases for J; bases not matched to a gene: 12. CDR3 nucleotide sequence: TGTGCCAGCAGCGTAGGTAAAGCGGGGGGCCCACGGCCAGATACGCAGTATTTT. Translated, it gives CASSVGKAGGPRPDTQYF.

This clonotype has only a few counts. V is TRBV11-2 and J is TRBJ2-1, with TRBD2 matching 13 bases. This CDR3 has 16 residues. Unmatched junction bases numbered 9, after V lost 5 bases and J lost 8 bases. Germline CDR1 and CDR2: SGHAT and FQNNGV. This CDR3 is CASSGGTSGTPYEQFF. CDR3 sequence (DNA): TGTGCCAGCAGCGGGGGGACTAGCGGGACCCCCTATGAGCAGTTCTTC.

This clonotype showed up many times. The J gene is TRBJ2-7, the V gene TRBV29-1, with 11 bases aligning to TRBD1. This CDR3 region has 14 residues. Germline loops: CDR1 SQVTM, CDR2 ANQGSEA. The V gene end was trimmed by 6 bases and the J gene end by 0 bases; junction bases not matched to a gene: 4. The CDR3 nucleotides are TGCAGCGTGGGGACAGGGGGGGCCTCCTACGAGCAGTACTTC. Residues: CSVGTGGASYEQYF.

V usage is TRBV9 and J usage is TRBJ2-1; 11 bases match TRBD2. V shed 3 bases and J 5 bases; nucleotides not matched to a gene: 4. The CDR3 has 15 amino acids. Germline V CDR1 and CDR2: SGDLS, YYNGEE. The CDR3 reads CASSASGGYNNEQFF. The CDR3 DNA follows: TGTGCCAGCAGCGCTAGCGGGGGGTACAACAATGAGCAGTTCTTC.

The chain joins TRBV6-2 or TRBV6-3 to TRBJ2-5; TRBD2 aligns across 7 bases. The CDR3 covers 16 residues. Germline assignment: CDR1 MNHEY and CDR2 SVGEGT. V trimming: 0 bases; J trimming: 4 bases; junction bases outside the gene matches: 8. The CDR3 bases are TGTGCCAGCAGTTACTCTCGCGGGGGAATCGGAGAGACCCAGTACTTC. It translates to CASSYSRGGIGETQYF.

This clonotype turned up a few times. The V and J genes are TRBV24-1 and TRBJ1-1, with D unresolved. V was cut by 2 bases and J by 1 base, with 4 bases left in between. The length of the CDR3 is 13 residues. Germline CDR1 and CDR2: KGHDR and SFDVKD. The CDR3 here is CATSDYKNTEAFF. Written as DNA, the CDR3 is TGTGCCACCAGTGATTATAAGAACACTGAAGCTTTCTTT.

In this sample, this clonotype turned up many times. The V call is TRBV7-2, the J call TRBJ1-5; D call uncertain. The germline V and J ends were trimmed by 5 bases and 3 bases, with 11 bases remaining between them. Looked up from germline, CDR1 is SGHTA and CDR2 is FQGNSA. The CDR3 totals 14 residues. In DNA, the CDR3 is TGTGCCAGCAGCCTGACCTCTGACAATCAGCCCCAGCATTTT. This translates into CASSLTSDNQPQHF.

This clonotype was detected only a few times. The J gene is TRBJ2-5, the V gene TRBV7-2, with D possibly being TRBD1 or TRBD2 (5 bases each). Germline CDR1 and CDR2: SGHTA and FQGNSA. This CDR3 has 13 amino acids. The V gene lost 4 bases and the J gene lost 5 bases, with 11 bases spanning the gap. CDR3 sequence reads: CASSSMGVETQYF. The CDR3 bases are TGTGCCAGCAGCTCAATGGGGGTGGAGACCCAGTACTTC.